Each of the 28 T cell receptor beta chains below was sequenced from the same sample in a study of spatial heterogeneity in lung cancer (dated by TCRdb to the late 2010s). The time point label for this specimen denotes: blood taken at disease recurrence. TCR sequencing used whole RNA extracted from tumor and nontumor lung tissue, or from cryopreserved PBMC samples, without cell sorting. Preparation of the library involved 5' RACE. The reads were generated on a NextSeq 500. TCRdb handled the public reads itself, with Q25 trimming in fastp and clone calling in MiXCR, and kept productive beta chains. Rows with a matching CDR3 protein are joined into one entry that keeps the most common DNA and genes. This sample comprises 8,000 to 10,000 distinct CDR3 sequences, approximately 3.6% of them detected only once. The top ten clonotypes cover roughly 18% of the sample. This sample comprised PBMCs, obtained at recurrence. These receptors were obtained from a female donor with early-stage non-small cell lung cancer.

This clonotype was detected ten times or more. For a library built for alpha chains, this beta chain is a stray read; little rests on its size. The chain is built from TRBV11-2 and TRBJ2-5; 9 bases line up with TRBD2. The germline CDR1 and CDR2 sequences are SGHAT and FQNNGV. CDR3 size: 13 residues. V trimming: 8 bases; J trimming: 4 bases; junction bases outside the gene matches: 5. CDR3 loop: CASGGGAGETQYF. The CDR3 region has the DNA TGTGCCAGCGGCGGGGGGGCCGGAGAGACCCAGTACTTC.

This clonotype came up many times. Being off target in a library aimed at alpha chains, this beta chain has a size of little meaning. The chain carries TRBV7-8 and TRBJ2-7; D may be TRBD1 (5 bases). CDR1 and CDR2 from the germline V gene are SGHVS and FQNEAQ. There are 14 residues in the CDR3. Trimming took 2 bases from V and 5 from J, leaving 13 bases between them. Written as DNA, the CDR3 is TGTGCCAGCAGCTTAATCGGCAGGGTGGACGAGCAGTACTTC. Translating it yields CASSLIGRVDEQYF.

This clonotype was counted at least ten times. With the library built for alpha chains, this beta chain is off target and its frequency is not meaningful. The chain has TRBV6-2 or TRBV6-3 and TRBJ2-1, with 9 bases lining up with TRBD2. The CDR3 extends over 14 amino acids. CDR1 is MNHEY, CDR2 SVGEGT, per germline. Losses at the gene ends were 6 bases for V and 8 bases for J; bases not matched to a gene: 8. CDR3 sequence (DNA): TGTGCCAGCAGGCCGGGACTAGCTCGCTATGAGCAGTTCTTC. This translates into CASRPGLARYEQFF.

This clonotype has a handful of counts. Within a library made for alpha chains, this beta chain is off target, and its count is uninformative. This chain links TRBV19 with TRBJ1-1, with no clear D. The germline gives CDR1 LNHDA, CDR2 SQIVND (reference sequence). The V and J ends lost 1 base and 1 base respectively, with 7 bases between them. The CDR3 sequence is 14 residues long. The CDR3 sequence is CASSIGRTNTEAFF. CDR3 nucleotides: TGTGCCAGTAGTATAGGACGGACGAACACTGAAGCTTTCTTT. Looking up the rest from reference TRBV19 and TRBJ1-1 gives the full variable domain: DGGITQSPKYLFRKEGQNVTLSCEQNLNHDAMYWYRQDPGQGLRLIYYSQIVNDFQKGDIAEGYSVSREKKESFPLTVTSAQKNPTAFYLCASSIGRTNTEAFFGQGTRLTVV.

In this sample, this clonotype turned up many times. Because the library targeted alpha chains, this beta chain is an off-target read whose size means little. V usage is TRBV7-2 and J usage is TRBJ2-7, with 7 bases that match TRBD1. V gave up 2 bases and J gave up 6 bases; unmatched junction bases: 7. CDR3 length: 14 residues. The germline V gene encodes CDR1 SGHTA and CDR2 FQGNSA. The CDR3 loop is CASSLTGQVVEQYF. In DNA, the CDR3 is TGTGCCAGCAGCTTAACAGGACAGGTAGTCGAGCAGTACTTC.

This clonotype was counted between two and nine times. Found in a library prepared for alpha chains, this beta chain is an off-target read, and its abundance has little meaning. The chain uses TRBV6-6 and TRBJ1-2; no definite D call. CDR1 and CDR2 (germline): MNHNY, SVGAGI (reference sequence). V was trimmed by 6 bases and J by 8 bases, leaving 16 bases between them. This CDR3 has 13 amino acids. CDR3 in amino acids: CASSLIIREGYTF. The CDR3 DNA sequence: TGTGCCAGCAGCCTGATCATAAGGGAAGGCTACACCTTC.

This clonotype came up many times. This beta chain came through as a stray read in a library set up for alpha chains, and its size says little. This sequence joins TRBV2 and TRBJ2-2; D is possibly TRBD2 (6 bases). This CDR3 region has 15 residues. V shed 6 bases and J shed 3 bases, with 14 bases lying between them. Germline V gene sequence: CDR1 SNHLY, CDR2 FYNNEI. The CDR3 nucleotides are TGTGCCAGCAGCTATGCACGGAGGGACACCGGGGAGCTGTTTTTT. The encoded protein is CASSYARRDTGELFF. The full variable domain, in which reference TRBV2 and TRBJ2-2 provide the parts outside the CDR3, is EPEVTQTPSHQVTQMGQEVILRCVPISNHLYFYWYRQILGQKVEFLVSFYNNEISEKSEIFDDQFSVERPDGSNFTLKIRSTKLEDSAMYFCASSYARRDTGELFFGEGSRLTVL.

This clonotype was counted many times. The library was prepared for alpha chains; this beta chain is a stray read, so its frequency means little. The chain combines TRBV7-2 with TRBJ1-2; no definite D call. Germline CDR1 is SGHTA and CDR2 is FQGNSA. V shed 5 bases and J shed 3 bases, with 16 bases lying between them. The CDR3 is 15 residues long. The CDR3 loop reads CASSADLSLYYGYTF. CDR3 DNA sequence: TGTGCCAGCAGCGCGGACCTGTCGTTGTACTATGGCTACACCTTC.

This clonotype rates as medium-sized. This beta chain is a stray read from a library made for alpha chains; its abundance is not meaningful. V gene TRBV28 combines with J gene TRBJ2-7; D remains ambiguous. CDR1 MDHEN and CDR2 SYDVKM come from the germline V gene. V lost 4 bases to trimming and J lost 2 bases, with 9 bases between them. The CDR3 has 13 amino acids. The chain's CDR3 is CASSSLGTYEQYF. In DNA form, the CDR3 reads TGTGCCAGCAGTTCCCTGGGGACCTACGAGCAGTACTTC.

In this sample, this clonotype turned up many times. This beta chain slipped into a library made for alpha chains as a stray read, so its size is not meaningful. This chain uses TRBV9 with TRBJ1-2; D is undetermined. V lost 4 bases, J lost 6 bases, and 16 bases lay in between. CDR1 is SGDLS, CDR2 YYNGEE, per germline. This CDR3 has 14 residues. The CDR3 region has the DNA TGTGCCAGCAGCCCGGACGGTCCAGGAGATGGCTACACCTTC. Amino acids: CASSPDGPGDGYTF.

This clonotype was detected many times. This beta chain is off target for a library built for alpha chains, so its abundance means little. This chain connects TRBV11-3 to TRBJ2-3, with D perhaps assigned TRBD1 or TRBD2 (6 bases each). The CDR3 contains 15 residues. V dropped 5 bases and J dropped 0 bases, with 12 bases sitting between them. CDR1 SGHNT and CDR2 YENEEA come from the germline V gene. CDR3 DNA: TGTGCCAGCAGCCCTCGGGGGCGTAGCACAGATACGCAGTATTTT. Protein: CASSPRGRSTDTQYF.

This clonotype was picked up a small number of times. This beta chain came through as a stray read in a library set up for alpha chains, and its size says little. V and J are TRBV12-3 or TRBV12-4 and TRBJ1-5; TRBD1 agrees at 8 bases. The CDR3 extends over 15 amino acids. J gave up 3 bases and V 6 bases, and 7 bases lay outside the gene matches. CDR3 sequence: CASSPDRGLNQPQHF. In nucleotides, the CDR3 is TGTGCCAGCAGCCCCGACAGGGGTCTCAATCAGCCCCAGCATTTT.

This clonotype was counted ten times or more. This beta chain slipped into a library made for alpha chains as a stray read, so its size is not meaningful. V gene TRBV20-1 combines with J gene TRBJ2-3, with TRBD2 matching over 8 bases. Germline CDR1 DFQATT, CDR2 SNEGSKA (reference sequence). The junction had 11 bases not matched to a gene; V was cut back by 3 bases and J by 0 bases. There are 17 residues in the CDR3. The CDR3 coding sequence is TGCAGTGCTAGCGGGGGGGCCGTGGGAGAGAGCACAGATACGCAGTATTTT. It codes for CSASGGAVGESTDTQYF.

This clonotype has a count of ten or more. This beta chain appears as a stray read in a library generated for alpha chains; its size is not informative. The gene calls are TRBV13 and TRBJ2-5; the match to TRBD1 covers 8 bases. This CDR3 is built from 15 residues. V dropped 3 bases and J dropped 4; count of bases not matched to a gene: 7. Germline V CDR1 and CDR2: PRHDT, FYEKMQ (reference sequence). CDR3 sequence (DNA): TGTGCCAGCAGCTTTCTAGGGACAGGTAGAGAGACCCAGTACTTC. Protein sequence: CASSFLGTGRETQYF.

By sample fraction, this clonotype is medium-sized. Found in a library prepared for alpha chains, this beta chain is an off-target read, and its abundance has little meaning. J is TRBJ2-5 and V is TRBV2, with 9 bases fitting TRBD1. The CDR3 is 13 residues long. After removal of 8 bases from V and 3 bases from J, the junction contained 4 bases not matched to a gene. Germline-derived CDR1 and CDR2 are SNHLY and FYNNEI. CDR3 loop: CASLGQGEETQYF. Here the CDR3 DNA reads TGTGCCAGCCTGGGACAGGGCGAAGAGACCCAGTACTTC.

This clonotype occurred many times. Since the library was made to target alpha chains, this beta chain is a stray read and its abundance is not meaningful. V gene TRBV29-1 combines with J gene TRBJ1-2; no clear D. Germline CDR1 reads SQVTM; CDR2 reads ANQGSEA. The CDR3 runs to 11 residues. V lost 4 bases and J 6 bases, leaving 9 bases between the germline ends. The CDR3 spells CSVGGTDGYTF. The CDR3 DNA reads TGCAGCGTTGGGGGAACTGATGGCTACACCTTC. Together with reference TRBV29-1 and TRBJ1-2, the CDR3 gives the full variable domain: SAVISQKPSRDICQRGTSLTIQCQVDSQVTMMFWYRQQPGQSLTLIATANQGSEATYESGFVIDKFPISRPNLTFSTLTVSNMSPEDSSIYLCSVGGTDGYTFGSGTRLTVV.

This clonotype appeared many times. This beta chain appears as a stray read in a library generated for alpha chains; its size is not informative. The gene calls are TRBV24-1 and TRBJ2-5; 7 nucleotides match TRBD1. The CDR3 is 15 residues long. The V gene end was trimmed by 4 bases and the J gene end by 0 bases; junction bases not matched to a gene: 4. Germline CDR1 and CDR2: KGHDR and SFDVKD. The CDR3 protein is CATSDPTGYQETQYF. CDR3 DNA sequence: TGTGCCACCAGTGACCCGACAGGGTACCAAGAGACCCAGTACTTC.

This clonotype is labeled as medium-sized. This beta chain is a stray read from a library made for alpha chains; its abundance is not meaningful. V usage is TRBV5-5 and J usage is TRBJ2-3, with D uncertain. The CDR3 has 14 residues. V lost 4 bases, J lost 1 base, and 10 bases lay in between. Germline V lookup: CDR1 SGHKS, CDR2 YYEKEE (reference sequence). CDR3 protein: CASSVTGRTDTQYF. CDR3 nucleotides: TGTGCCAGCAGCGTGACGGGTCGCACAGATACGCAGTATTTT. The whole variable domain, filled in from reference TRBV5-5 and TRBJ2-3, reads DAGVTQSPTHLIKTRGQQVTLRCSPISGHKSVSWYQQVLGQGPQFIFQYYEKEERGRGNFPDRFSARQFPNYSSELNVNALLLGDSALYLCASSVTGRTDTQYFGPGTRLTVL.

This clonotype is termed medium-sized. This beta chain turned up in a library designed for alpha chains; as an off-target read, its abundance says little. The rearrangement uses TRBV29-1 and TRBJ1-1; D not certain. Germline CDR1 and CDR2: SQVTM and ANQGSEA. The germline V and J ends were trimmed by 4 bases and 11 bases, with 5 bases remaining between them. The CDR3 runs 8 residues. CDR3 in amino acids: CSVGEAFF. The CDR3 bases are TGCAGCGTTGGAGAGGCTTTCTTT.

Many counts were recorded for this clonotype. Little can be read into the size of this beta chain, an off-target read in a library designed for alpha chains. The rearrangement joins TRBV19 to TRBJ1-2; D call uncertain. There are 13 residues in the CDR3. CDR1 and CDR2 from the germline V gene are LNHDA and SQIVND (reference sequence). The V end lost 8 bases, the J end lost 2 bases, and 12 bases lay between the germline ends. CDR3 sequence: CASLNFRNYGYTF. CDR3 sequence (DNA): TGTGCCAGTCTGAACTTCAGGAACTATGGCTACACCTTC.

This clonotype was seen at least ten times. Being off target in a library aimed at alpha chains, this beta chain has a size of little meaning. The chain uses TRBV10-3 and TRBJ2-5; possible D gene TRBD2, 7 bases. Germline V gene data show CDR1 as ENHRY and CDR2 as SYGVKD. Trimming stripped 6 bases from V and 1 base from J, with 9 bases between. This CDR3 has 13 amino acids. The CDR3 DNA sequence: TGTGCCATCAGCCGGGGGGCCCAAGAGACCCAGTACTTC. Translating it yields CAISRGAQETQYF.

Ten or more counts support this clonotype. With the library built for alpha chains, this beta chain is off target and its frequency is not meaningful. The chain is built from TRBV3-1 and TRBJ2-3, with 8 nucleotides matching TRBD2. V was pared by 0 bases and J by 1 base, with 3 bases of the junction left unmatched. This CDR3 contains 16 residues. Germline values: CDR1 LGHDT, CDR2 YNNKEL (reference sequence). Written as DNA, the CDR3 is TGTGCCAGCAGCCAAGAGGATAGCGGGGGCACAGATACGCAGTATTTT. Protein sequence: CASSQEDSGGTDTQYF.

Concerning this clonotype itself: Little can be read into the size of this beta chain, an off-target read in a library designed for alpha chains. The CDR3, as DNA: TGTGCCAGCAGTTACTCCGGACTAGCGGGTCGGTCTGGGAGTGAGCAGTTCTTC. This translates into CASSYSGLAGRSGSEQFF. The genes are TRBV6-6 and TRBJ2-1; 11 bases map to TRBD2. The CDR3 is 18 amino acids. V shed 0 bases and J 9 bases; nucleotides not matched to a gene: 13. Germline loops: CDR1 MNHNY, CDR2 SVGAGI (reference sequence).

This clonotype was found many times. This beta chain appears as a stray read in a library generated for alpha chains; its size is not informative. The CDR3 bases are TGTGCCAGCAGTATTACCCCTAGGGGACAATCGTACTTC. Translation gives CASSITPRGQSYF. This chain links TRBV6-2 or TRBV6-3 with TRBJ2-7; a possible D gene is TRBD1 (6 bases). The CDR3 is made up of 13 amino acids. Trimming stripped 5 bases from V and 12 bases from J, with 20 bases between. CDR1 and CDR2 from the germline V gene are MNHEY and SVGEGT.

This clonotype was counted ten times or more. This beta chain is an off-target read within a library intended for alpha chains, so its frequency means little. This sequence joins TRBV2 and TRBJ2-3; D remains unclear. This CDR3 has 11 residues. The germline V gene has CDR1 SNHLY and CDR2 FYNNEI. The germline V and J ends were trimmed by 7 bases and 6 bases, with 8 bases remaining between them. CDR3 in amino acids: CASIRRDTQYF. The CDR3 DNA sequence: TGTGCCAGCATCAGAAGGGATACGCAGTATTTT.

Many counts were recorded for this clonotype. A library made for alpha chains picked up this beta chain off target, so its size means little. The genes are TRBV6-1 and TRBJ2-3; D uncertain. V was cut by 3 bases and J by 2 bases, with 9 bases left in between. Germline CDR1 reads MNHNS; CDR2 reads SASEGT. CDR3 length: 14 residues. This chain's CDR3 is CASSDSSPTDTQYF. DNA for the CDR3: TGTGCCAGCAGTGATAGCAGCCCCACAGATACGCAGTATTTT.

This clonotype was seen ten or more times. This beta chain represents an off-target read in a library built for alpha chains; its size is of limited meaning. V and J are TRBV6-2 or TRBV6-3 and TRBJ1-1, with unresolved D. Germline CDR1 is MNHEY and CDR2 is SVGEGT. V lost 6 bases and J lost 6, with 8 bases in between. CDR3 size: 11 residues. CDR3 amino acids: CASRDEAEAFF. CDR3 bases: TGTGCCAGCAGGGACGAAGCTGAAGCTTTCTTT.

This clonotype is large by share. A library made for alpha chains picked up this beta chain off target, so its size means little. V and J are TRBV24-1 and TRBJ1-1; a possible D gene is TRBD1 (5 bases). Germline lookup yields CDR1 KGHDR and CDR2 SFDVKD. This CDR3 comprises 11 residues. Trimming left V 3 bases short and J 10 bases short, with 8 bases between. The CDR3 DNA reads TGTGCCACCAGTGATGGGGACGCAGCTTTCTTT. It encodes CATSDGDAAFF.